The 9 T cell receptor beta chains listed next were all sequenced from one sample in a study of T cells in Graves' hyperthyroidism and ophthalmopathy. Amplification of TCR beta CDR3 regions was performed using RNA transcripts as template. First-round RT-PCR with HTBI primers amplified the TCR CDR3 region. In TCRdb, the multiplex PCR reads were re-called with MiXCR into one record per CDR3 protein. The sample has roughly 150,000 distinct CDR3 sequences; 9.4% are singletons. Sample: blood. These receptors were collected from a woman between 18 and 29 years old with Graves' hyperthyroidism that later progressed to Graves' ophthalmopathy.

The table lists this clonotype with many counts. This chain connects TRBV7-3 to TRBJ2-2; D gene uncertain. The CDR3 covers 14 residues. V was clipped by 2 bases and J by 1 base, with 5 bases between them. From germline, CDR1 is SGHTA and CDR2 FQGTGA. DNA of the CDR3: TGTGCCAGCAGCTTACACAGGAACACCGGGGAGCTGTTTTTT. Translating gives CASSLHRNTGELFF.

Comment on this clonotype: With a much larger clone just one base away, this may be a read error. The chain couples TRBV9 to TRBJ2-3, with 7 bases matching TRBD1. CDR1 and CDR2 from the germline V gene are SGDLS and YYNGEE. Trimming removed 0 bases from V and 8 bases from J; junction bases left unmatched: 6. CDR3 length: 14 amino acids. Here the CDR3 DNA reads TGTGCCAGCAGCGTAGGAACAGGGGAAGGTACGCAGTATTTT. Protein sequence: CASSVGTGEGTQYF.

This sequence joins TRBV7-3 and TRBJ2-3; 9 bases are a match to TRBD1. The ends lost 5 bases at V and 7 bases at J; junction bases unmatched: 16. This CDR3 region has 17 residues. Germline values: CDR1 SGHTA, CDR2 FQGTGA. CDR3 sequence (DNA): TGTGCCAGCAGCCCGGGGGACGGGACAGGGAGCTCGAATACGCAGTATTTT. Amino acids: CASSPGDGTGSSNTQYF.

This clonotype has at least ten counts. The chain has TRBV7-3 and TRBJ2-1, with 7 bases lining up with TRBD2. J gave up 0 bases and V 0 bases, and 11 bases lay outside the gene matches. From germline, CDR1 is SGHTA and CDR2 FQGTGA. CDR3 size: 19 residues. CDR3 sequence reads: CASSLTPSGVRSSYNEQFF. The CDR3 DNA reads TGTGCCAGCAGCTTAACTCCTAGCGGAGTAAGAAGCTCCTACAATGAGCAGTTCTTC.

This clonotype has ten or more counts. The CDR3 loop is CASSATGRGNTIYF. For the CDR3, the DNA is TGTGCCAGCTCAGCCACAGGTCGCGGAAACACCATATATTTT. The chain recombines TRBV18 with TRBJ1-3, with a possible D match to TRBD1 (5 bases). Germline V lookup: CDR1 KGHSH, CDR2 LQKENI. This CDR3 contains 14 residues. V dropped 5 bases and J dropped 4 bases, with 12 bases sitting between them.

V usage is TRBV24-1 and J usage is TRBJ2-5; no reliable D call. V shed 5 bases and J shed 5 bases, with 8 bases lying between them. The CDR3 covers 12 residues. Germline V gene sequence: CDR1 KGHDR, CDR2 SFDVKD. The CDR3 DNA follows: TGTGCCACCAGTGTCCTAGGGGAGACCCAGTACTTC. Protein product: CATSVLGETQYF.

This clonotype was seen at least ten times. V usage is TRBV27 and J usage is TRBJ1-3; 8 bases agree with TRBD1. Trimming took 6 bases from V and 2 from J; bases not matched to a gene: 12. CDR3 length: 17 amino acids. Germline-derived CDR1 and CDR2 are MNHEY and SMNVEV (reference sequence). The chain's CDR3 is CASSQHRQGMTGNTIYF. The DNA of the CDR3 is TGTGCCAGCAGCCAGCATCGACAGGGGATGACTGGAAACACCATATATTTT.

Ten or more counts support this clonotype. V is TRBV6-5 and J is TRBJ2-1, with D possibly TRBD2 on 5 matching bases. Germline loops: CDR1 MNHEY, CDR2 SVGAGI. V was cut by 0 bases and J by 5 bases, with 8 bases left in between. The CDR3 is 14 residues long. The CDR3 here is CASSYSEADNEQFF. Here the CDR3 DNA reads TGTGCCAGCAGTTACTCCGAAGCGGACAATGAGCAGTTCTTC.

With regard to this clonotype: A much larger clonotype is one base distant, so this may be a read error. The chain employs TRBV10-3 and TRBJ2-3; TRBD2 matches 11 bases. CDR3 length: 14 amino acids. The V gene end was trimmed by 2 bases and the J gene end by 5 bases; junction bases not matched to a gene: 0. Per the germline V gene, CDR1 is ENHRY and CDR2 is SYGVKD. CDR3 protein: CAISETSGGDTQYF. Written as DNA, the CDR3 is TGTGCCATCAGTGAGACTAGCGGGGGAGATACGCAGTATTTT.